This TCR beta chain was sequenced during a study of cytomegalovirus exposure and HLA in healthy donors. Using immunoSEQ multiplex PCR, the repertoire was profiled, and TCRdb retains in-frame clones only, with some absent. The data contain some 170,000 clones, approximately 86% of them singletons. Remarks on this clone: This same CDR3 is encoded by further DNA sequences in the sample.

CDR3 size: 16 residues. The germline CDR1 and CDR2 sequences are SGHRS and YFSETQ. Germline trimming cut 4 bases from V and 6 bases from J; bases unmatched to any gene: 10. The chain joins TRBV5-1 to TRBJ2-2; 9 nucleotides match TRBD1. The TCR comes from a man aged 25-45 years in good health and CMV-seropositive. Sequenced: PBMCs. The CDR3 region has the DNA TGCGCCAGCAGCCTCGGGGGGACAGGGCCGGCCGGGGAGCTGTTTTTT. It codes for CASSLGGTGPAGELFF.